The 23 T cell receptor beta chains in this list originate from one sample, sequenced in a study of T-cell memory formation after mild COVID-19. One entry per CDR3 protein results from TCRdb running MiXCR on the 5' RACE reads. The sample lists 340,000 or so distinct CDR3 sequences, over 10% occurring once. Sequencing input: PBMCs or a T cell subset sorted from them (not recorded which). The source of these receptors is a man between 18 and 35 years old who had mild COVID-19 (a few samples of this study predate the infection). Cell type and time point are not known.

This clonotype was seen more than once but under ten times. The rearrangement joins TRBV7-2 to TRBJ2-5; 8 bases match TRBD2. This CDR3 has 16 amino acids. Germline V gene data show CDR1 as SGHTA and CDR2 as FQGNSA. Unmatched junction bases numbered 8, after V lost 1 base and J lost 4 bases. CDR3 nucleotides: TGTGCCAGCAGCTTAGTCGGCGGGGGGCAGGGAGAGACCCAGTACTTC. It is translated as CASSLVGGGQGETQYF.

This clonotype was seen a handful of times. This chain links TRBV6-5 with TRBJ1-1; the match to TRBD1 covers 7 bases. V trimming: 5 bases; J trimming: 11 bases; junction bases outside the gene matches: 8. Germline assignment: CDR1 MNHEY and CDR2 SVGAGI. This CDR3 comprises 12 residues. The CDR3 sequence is CASSRDQGGAFF. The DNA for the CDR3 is TGTGCCAGCAGTCGAGATCAGGGGGGGGCTTTCTTT.

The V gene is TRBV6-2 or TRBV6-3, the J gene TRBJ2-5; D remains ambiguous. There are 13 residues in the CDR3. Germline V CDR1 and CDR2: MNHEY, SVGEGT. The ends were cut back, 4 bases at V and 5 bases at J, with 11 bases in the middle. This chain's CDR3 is CASSWGSWETQYF. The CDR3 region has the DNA TGTGCCAGCAGTTGGGGTTCGTGGGAGACCCAGTACTTC.

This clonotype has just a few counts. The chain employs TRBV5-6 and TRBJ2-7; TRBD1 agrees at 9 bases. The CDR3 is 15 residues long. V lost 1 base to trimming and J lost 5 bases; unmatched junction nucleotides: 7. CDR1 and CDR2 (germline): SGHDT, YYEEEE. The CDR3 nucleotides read TGTGCCAGCAGCTTGAGGGACAGGGACTTCCACGAGCAGTACTTC. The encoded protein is CASSLRDRDFHEQYF.

CDR3: CASTQQGSSPLHF. The DNA for the CDR3 is TGTGCCAGCACCCAACAGGGAAGTTCACCCCTCCACTTT. This chain joins TRBV12-3 or TRBV12-4 and TRBJ1-6, with D perhaps matching TRBD1 (6 bases). CDR3 size: 13 residues. The germline V and J ends were trimmed by 7 bases and 9 bases, with 13 bases remaining between them.

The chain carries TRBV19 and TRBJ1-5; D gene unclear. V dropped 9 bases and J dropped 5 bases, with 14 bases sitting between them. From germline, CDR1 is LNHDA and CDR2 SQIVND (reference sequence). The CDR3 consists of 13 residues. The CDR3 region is CASRQEVYQPQHF. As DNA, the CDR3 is TGTGCCAGCCGCCAGGAGGTTTATCAGCCCCAGCATTTT.

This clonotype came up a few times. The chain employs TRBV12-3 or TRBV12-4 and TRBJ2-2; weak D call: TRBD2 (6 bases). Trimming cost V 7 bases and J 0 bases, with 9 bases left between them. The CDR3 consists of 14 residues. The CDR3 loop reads CASTGGTNTGELFF. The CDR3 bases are TGTGCCAGCACCGGCGGGACGAACACCGGGGAGCTGTTTTTT.

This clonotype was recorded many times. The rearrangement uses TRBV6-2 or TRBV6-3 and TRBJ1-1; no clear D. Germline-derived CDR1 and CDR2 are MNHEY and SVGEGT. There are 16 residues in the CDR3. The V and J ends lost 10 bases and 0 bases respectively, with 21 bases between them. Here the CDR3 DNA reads TGTGCCACCACGGCCCGGTTGGAGATCATGAACACTGAAGCTTTCTTT. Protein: CATTARLEIMNTEAFF.

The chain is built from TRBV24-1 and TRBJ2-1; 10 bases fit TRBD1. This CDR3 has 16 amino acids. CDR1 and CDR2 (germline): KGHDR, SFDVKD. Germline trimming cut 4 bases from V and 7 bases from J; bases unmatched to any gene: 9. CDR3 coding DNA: TGTGCCACCAGTGACCCCTCAGGGACAGGGGTTAATGAGCAGTTCTTC. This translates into CATSDPSGTGVNEQFF.

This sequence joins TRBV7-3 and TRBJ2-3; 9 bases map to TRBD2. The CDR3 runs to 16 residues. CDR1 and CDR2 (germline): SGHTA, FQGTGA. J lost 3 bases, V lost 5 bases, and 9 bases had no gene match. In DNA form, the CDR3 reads TGTGCCAGCAGCCCTGGGACTAGCTCGGCAACAGATACGCAGTATTTT. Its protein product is CASSPGTSSATDTQYF.

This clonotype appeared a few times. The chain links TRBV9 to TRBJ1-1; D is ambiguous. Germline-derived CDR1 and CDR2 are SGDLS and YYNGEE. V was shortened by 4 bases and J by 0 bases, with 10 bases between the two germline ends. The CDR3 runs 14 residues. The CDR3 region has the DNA TGTGCCAGCAGCCCTCCCCCACTGAACACTGAAGCTTTCTTT. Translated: CASSPPPLNTEAFF. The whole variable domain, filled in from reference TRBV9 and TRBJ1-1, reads DSGVTQTPKHLITATGQRVTLRCSPRSGDLSVYWYQQSLDQGLQFLIQYYNGEERAKGNILERFSAQQFPDLHSELNLSSLELGDSALYFCASSPPPLNTEAFFGQGTRLTVV.

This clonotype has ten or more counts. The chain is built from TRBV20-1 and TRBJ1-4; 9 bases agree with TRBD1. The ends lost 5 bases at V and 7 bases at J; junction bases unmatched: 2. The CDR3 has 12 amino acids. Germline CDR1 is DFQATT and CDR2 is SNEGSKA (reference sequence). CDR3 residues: CSAVDRGEKLFF. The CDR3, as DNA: TGCAGTGCTGTGGACAGGGGTGAAAAACTGTTTTTT.

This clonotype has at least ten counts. This CDR3 reads CASSPPARTSYEQYF. Here the CDR3 DNA reads TGTGCCAGCTCACCACCGGCCAGGACGTCCTACGAGCAGTACTTC. The chain employs TRBV18 and TRBJ2-7; D ambiguous. CDR3 length equals 15 residues. Germline V gene sequence: CDR1 KGHSH, CDR2 LQKENI. The V gene lost 0 bases and the J gene lost 1 base, with 10 bases spanning the gap.

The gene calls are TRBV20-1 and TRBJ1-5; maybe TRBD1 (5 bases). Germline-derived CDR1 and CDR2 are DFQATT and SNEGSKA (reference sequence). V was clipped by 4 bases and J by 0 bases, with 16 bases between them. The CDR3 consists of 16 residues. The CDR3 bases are TGCAGTGCTAAATTATCCTCAGGGATTAGCAATCAGCCCCAGCATTTT. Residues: CSAKLSSGISNQPQHF.

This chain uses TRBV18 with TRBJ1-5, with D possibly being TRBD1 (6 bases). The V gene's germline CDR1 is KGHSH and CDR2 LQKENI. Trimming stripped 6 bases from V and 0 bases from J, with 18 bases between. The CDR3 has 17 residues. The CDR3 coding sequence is TGTGCCAGCTCCTTCACTCCCGGACAGATTAGCAATCAGCCCCAGCATTTT. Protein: CASSFTPGQISNQPQHF.

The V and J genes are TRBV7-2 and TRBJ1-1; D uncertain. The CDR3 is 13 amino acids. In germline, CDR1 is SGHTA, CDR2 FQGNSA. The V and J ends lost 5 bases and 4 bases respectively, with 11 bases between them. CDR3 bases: TGTGCCAGCAGCACCACGGCGGTCACTGAAGCTTTCTTT. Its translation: CASSTTAVTEAFF.

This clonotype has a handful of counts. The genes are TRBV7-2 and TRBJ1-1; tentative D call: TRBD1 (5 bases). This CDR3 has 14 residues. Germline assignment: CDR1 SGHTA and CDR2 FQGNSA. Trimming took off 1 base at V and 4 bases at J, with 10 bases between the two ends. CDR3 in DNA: TGTGCCAGCAGCTTAGGGGGAGGGGTCACTGAAGCTTTCTTT. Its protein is CASSLGGGVTEAFF.

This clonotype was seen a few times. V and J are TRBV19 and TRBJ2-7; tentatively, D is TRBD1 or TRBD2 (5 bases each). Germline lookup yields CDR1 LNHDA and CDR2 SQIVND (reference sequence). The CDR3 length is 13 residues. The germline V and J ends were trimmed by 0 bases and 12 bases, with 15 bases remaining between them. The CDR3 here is CASSIDRRTDRYF. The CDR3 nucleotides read TGTGCCAGTAGTATAGATCGACGGACTGACAGGTACTTC.

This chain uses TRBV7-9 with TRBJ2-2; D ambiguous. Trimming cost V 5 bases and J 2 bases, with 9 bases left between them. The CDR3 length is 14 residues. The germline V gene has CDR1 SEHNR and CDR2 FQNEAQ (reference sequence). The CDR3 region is CASSADGNTGELFF. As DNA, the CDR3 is TGTGCCAGCAGCGCGGACGGTAACACCGGGGAGCTGTTTTTT.

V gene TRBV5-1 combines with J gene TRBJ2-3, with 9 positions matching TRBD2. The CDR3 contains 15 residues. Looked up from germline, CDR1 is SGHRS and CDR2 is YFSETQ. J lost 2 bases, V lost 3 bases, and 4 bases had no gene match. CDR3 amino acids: CASSYGGGDTDTQYF. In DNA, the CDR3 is TGCGCCAGCAGCTATGGCGGGGGGGACACAGATACGCAGTATTTT. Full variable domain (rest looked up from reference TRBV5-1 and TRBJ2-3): KAGVTQTPRYLIKTRGQQVTLSCSPISGHRSVSWYQQTPGQGLQFLFEYFSETQRNKGNFPGRFSGRQFSNSRSEMNVSTLELGDSALYLCASSYGGGDTDTQYFGPGTRLTVL.

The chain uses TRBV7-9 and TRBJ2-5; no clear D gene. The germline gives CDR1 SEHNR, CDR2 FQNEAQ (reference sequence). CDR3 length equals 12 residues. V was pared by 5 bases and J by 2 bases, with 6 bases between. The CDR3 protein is CASSVRQETQYF. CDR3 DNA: TGTGCCAGCAGCGTTCGTCAAGAGACCCAGTACTTC.

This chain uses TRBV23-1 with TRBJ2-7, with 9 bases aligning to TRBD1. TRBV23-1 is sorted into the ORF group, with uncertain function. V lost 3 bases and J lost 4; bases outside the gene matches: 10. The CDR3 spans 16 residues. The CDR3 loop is CASSQGLPGQGYEQYV. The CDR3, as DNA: TGCGCCAGCAGTCAGGGACTCCCGGGACAGGGTTACGAGCAGTACGTC.

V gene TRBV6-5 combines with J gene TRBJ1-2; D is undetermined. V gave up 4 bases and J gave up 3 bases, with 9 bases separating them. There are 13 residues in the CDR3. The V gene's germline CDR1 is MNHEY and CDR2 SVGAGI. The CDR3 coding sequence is TGTGCCAGCAGTTTCTCCCCGCACTATGGCTACACCTTC. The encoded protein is CASSFSPHYGYTF.